This entry lists 24 T cell receptor beta chains sequenced from one sample in a study of blood T cell repertoires in COVID-19. Some clones are missing from TCRdb's copy, which holds only in-frame ones; the method was immunoSEQ multiplex PCR. The data show about 180,000 clones, over 75% seen once. The sequencing input was peripheral blood. Every receptor here comes from a person in their 70s with COVID-19, enrolled during active disease.

The count of this clone is one. The chain's CDR3 is CASSQDTGFSPLHF. Here the CDR3 DNA reads TGTGCCAGCAGCCAAGATACGGGTTTTTCACCCCTCCACTTT. V is TRBV4-2 and J is TRBJ1-6, with D uncertain. The CDR3 has 14 amino acids. V lost 0 bases and J lost 9, with 9 bases in between. Per the germline V gene, CDR1 is LGHNA and CDR2 is YNFKEQ.

The chain joins TRBV3-1 (or the pseudogene TRBV3-2) to TRBJ2-3, with TRBD2 matching 8 bases. The germline V gene encodes CDR1 LGHDT and CDR2 YNNKEL (reference sequence). Germline trimming cut 2 bases from V and 2 bases from J; bases unmatched to any gene: 6. The CDR3 loop spans 16 amino acids. In DNA, the CDR3 is TGTGCCAGCAGCCAAAAGCCGGGACTAGACACAGATACGCAGTATTTT. Protein: CASSQKPGLDTDTQYF.

This clone was seen a single time. This chain uses TRBV7-9 with TRBJ1-4; 8 bases are shared with TRBD1. V gave up 5 bases and J gave up 5 bases; unmatched junction bases: 7. Germline V CDR1 and CDR2: SEHNR, FQNEAQ (reference sequence). This CDR3 comprises 15 residues. CDR3 bases: TGTGCCAGCAGCCAAGACCAGGGGGCAAATGAAAAACTGTTTTTT. As protein: CASSQDQGANEKLFF.

The chain uses TRBV19 and TRBJ1-4; D remains unclear. Trimming removed 3 bases from V and 8 bases from J, with 16 bases in between. The length of the CDR3 is 15 residues. Germline V gives CDR1 LNHDA, CDR2 SQIVND (reference sequence). The DNA of the CDR3 is TGTGCCAGTAGTATTACAAGGCCGAGGGAAGAAAAACTGTTTTTT. It translates to CASSITRPREEKLFF.

This clone is a singleton in its sample. The V call is TRBV24-1, the J call TRBJ1-6; 8 bases match TRBD1. The V and J ends lost 3 bases and 10 bases, in that order; junction bases with no gene match: 7. Germline V lookup: CDR1 KGHDR, CDR2 SFDVKD. This CDR3 has 15 amino acids. The chain's CDR3 is CATSDHKQGGSPLHF. The DNA for the CDR3 is TGTGCCACCAGTGATCACAAACAGGGGGGCTCACCCCTCCACTTT.

The chain is built from TRBV7-9 and TRBJ1-5; tentative D call: TRBD1 (6 bases). Germline-derived CDR1 and CDR2 are SEHNR and FQNEAQ (reference sequence). The CDR3 extends over 16 amino acids. V was clipped by 3 bases and J by 5 bases, with 17 bases between them. The CDR3 region is CASSLATGSHDQPQHF. The CDR3 DNA sequence: TGTGCCAGCAGCTTGGCGACAGGTTCCCATGATCAGCCCCAGCATTTT.

The chain joins TRBV11-2 to TRBJ1-1; D might be TRBD1 (5 bases). Trimming stripped 2 bases from V and 3 bases from J, with 7 bases between. CDR1 and CDR2 from the germline V gene are SGHAT and FQNNGV. The CDR3 is 13 residues long. This CDR3 reads CASSLQGDTEAFF. The CDR3 DNA sequence: TGTGCCAGCAGCTTACAGGGTGACACTGAAGCTTTCTTT.

This sequence joins TRBV5-1 and TRBJ2-2; the match to TRBD1 covers 9 bases. This CDR3 has 15 residues. V shed 3 bases and J 7 bases; nucleotides not matched to a gene: 7. Per germline, CDR1 SGHRS and CDR2 YFSETQ. CDR3 sequence: CASSSRQGDSGELFF. CDR3 bases: TGCGCCAGCAGCTCACGACAGGGGGATAGCGGGGAGCTGTTTTTT.

V usage is TRBV27 and J usage is TRBJ2-7; 8 bases agree with TRBD1. V lost 3 bases, J lost 5 bases, and 3 bases stayed unmatched. CDR3 length: 13 amino acids. CDR1 is MNHEY, CDR2 SMNVEV, per germline (reference sequence). The CDR3 DNA sequence: TGTGCCAGCAGTTTCTTGGACAGGGACGAGCAGTACTTC. Encoded protein: CASSFLDRDEQYF.

The rearrangement links TRBV6-6 to TRBJ1-1, with 7 bases aligning to TRBD1. CDR1 and CDR2 (germline): MNHNY, SVGAGI (reference sequence). V gave up 2 bases and J gave up 1 base; unmatched junction bases: 1. CDR3 length: 14 residues. For the CDR3, the DNA is TGTGCCAGCAGTTACGGGGACAGGAACACTGAAGCTTTCTTT. This sequence encodes CASSYGDRNTEAFF.

This chain uses TRBV11-2 with TRBJ1-1, with TRBD1 identical over 8 bases. The junction had 4 bases not matched to a gene; V was cut back by 5 bases and J by 2 bases. This CDR3 is 14 amino acids long. The germline V gene has CDR1 SGHAT and CDR2 FQNNGV. DNA of the CDR3: TGTGCCAGCAGCCCTGGACAGGGAAACACTGAAGCTTTCTTT. Translating it yields CASSPGQGNTEAFF.

There are a few counts of this clone. The rearrangement links TRBV7-6 to TRBJ2-7; 9 bases line up with TRBD1. The V segment lost 1 base and the J segment 5 bases; nucleotides outside the gene matches: 6. Per the germline V gene, CDR1 is SGHVS and CDR2 is FNYEAQ. CDR3 length: 15 residues. CDR3 sequence reads: CASSLVPGQGNEQYF. CDR3 coding DNA: TGTGCCAGCAGCTTAGTTCCGGGACAGGGTAACGAGCAGTACTTC.

The J gene is TRBJ1-1, the V gene TRBV28; the match to TRBD1 covers 8 bases. The CDR3 has 15 amino acids. Germline CDR1 and CDR2: MDHEN and SYDVKM. J was trimmed by 10 bases and V by 6 bases; bases with no gene match: 16. CDR3 loop: CASRVSGVTGVGAFF. CDR3 nucleotide sequence: TGTGCCAGCAGAGTTAGTGGGGTGACAGGGGTAGGAGCTTTCTTT.

The chain carries TRBV9 and TRBJ1-2; unclear D gene. Looked up from germline, CDR1 is SGDLS and CDR2 is YYNGEE. The CDR3 has 16 residues. V lost 0 bases to trimming and J lost 4 bases, with 16 bases between them. This chain's CDR3 is CASSVDLAPQIYGYTF. For the CDR3, the DNA is TGTGCCAGCAGCGTAGATCTAGCACCACAGATCTATGGCTACACCTTC. The full variable domain, in which reference TRBV9 and TRBJ1-2 provide the parts outside the CDR3, is DSGVTQTPKHLITATGQRVTLRCSPRSGDLSVYWYQQSLDQGLQFLIQYYNGEERAKGNILERFSAQQFPDLHSELNLSSLELGDSALYFCASSVDLAPQIYGYTFGSGTRLTVV.

This clone was seen only once. The chain couples TRBV20-1 to TRBJ1-1; D gene uncertain. CDR3 size: 11 residues. Looked up from germline, CDR1 is DFQATT and CDR2 is SNEGSKA (reference sequence). The V gene lost 6 bases and the J gene lost 6 bases, with 11 bases spanning the gap. In DNA, the CDR3 is TGCAGTGCCCCCCGTATCGCTGAAGCTTTCTTT. Encoded protein: CSAPRIAEAFF.

The chain employs TRBV19 and TRBJ2-1, with D possibly matching TRBD1 (5 bases). Germline values: CDR1 LNHDA, CDR2 SQIVND (reference sequence). Trimming removed 7 bases at V and 1 base at J, with 14 bases between. CDR3 length equals 15 residues. This CDR3 is CASNALGESYNEQFF. For the CDR3, the DNA is TGTGCCAGTAATGCGTTAGGGGAATCCTACAATGAGCAGTTCTTC.

The chain carries TRBV19 and TRBJ2-3; 9 bases are a match to TRBD1. J was trimmed by 4 bases and V by 4 bases; bases with no gene match: 6. The CDR3 loop spans 15 amino acids. CDR1 and CDR2 from the germline V gene are LNHDA and SQIVND (reference sequence). The CDR3, as DNA: TGTGCCAGTAGTAAAGGACAGGGGCGGGCAGATACGCAGTATTTT. Its protein product is CASSKGQGRADTQYF.

This chain joins TRBV6-5 and TRBJ2-2, with 8 bases identical to TRBD1. This CDR3 comprises 16 residues. Germline values: CDR1 MNHEY, CDR2 SVGAGI. V was clipped by 2 bases and J by 6 bases; unmatched bases: 8. CDR3 loop: CASSYLPTGVAGELFF. For the CDR3, the DNA is TGTGCCAGCAGTTACCTCCCGACAGGGGTGGCCGGGGAGCTGTTTTTT.

With respect to this clone: Other DNA sequences within the sample encode an identical CDR3. The rearrangement joins TRBV5-4 to TRBJ1-5; D is undetermined. Trimming took 0 bases from V and 4 from J, leaving 5 bases between them. The length of the CDR3 is 13 residues. Germline V CDR1 and CDR2: SGHNT, YYREEE (reference sequence). CDR3 bases: TGTGCCAGCAGCTTGGCAGGAAATCAGCCCCAGCATTTT. It yields the protein CASSLAGNQPQHF.

In DNA form, the CDR3 reads TGCGCCAGCAGCTTGGGGACAGGGGGCGCGGGCCAGCCCCAGCATTTT. This gives the protein CASSLGTGGAGQPQHF. The chain joins TRBV5-1 to TRBJ1-5; 11 bases fit TRBD1. The CDR3 is made up of 16 amino acids. Trimming took 0 bases from V and 7 from J; bases not matched to a gene: 6. The germline V gene encodes CDR1 SGHRS and CDR2 YFSETQ.

The V call is TRBV25-1, the J call TRBJ1-2; the D is unclear. CDR3 size: 14 residues. V shed 2 bases and J shed 5 bases, with 12 bases lying between them. Germline V gene data show CDR1 as MGHDK and CDR2 as SYGVNS. Here the CDR3 DNA reads TGTGCCAGCAGTGAAGCTAAGGCAGGTTATGGCTACACCTTC. It specifies CASSEAKAGYGYTF.

The chain recombines TRBV30 with TRBJ1-6, with D possibly being TRBD1 (6 bases). CDR3 length: 14 residues. Looked up from germline, CDR1 is GTSNPN and CDR2 is SVGIG (reference sequence). Trimming removed 1 base at V and 8 bases at J, with 12 bases between. As DNA, the CDR3 is TGTGCCTGGAGTGCCGCCAGGGGCGATTCACCCCTCCACTTT. Its translation: CAWSAARGDSPLHF. Full variable domain (outside the CDR3, taken from reference TRBV30 and TRBJ1-6): SQTIHQWPATLVQPVGSPLSLECTVEGTSNPNLYWYRQAAGRGLQLLFYSVGIGQISSEVPQNLSASRPQDRQFILSSKKLLLSDSGFYLCAWSAARGDSPLHFGNGTRLTVT.

CDR3 region: CATSRDQSGEQFF. Here the CDR3 DNA reads TGTGCCACCAGCAGAGATCAGAGCGGTGAGCAGTTCTTC. The chain couples TRBV15 to TRBJ2-1; possible D gene TRBD2, 5 bases. CDR3 length: 13 residues. V shed 0 bases and J shed 9 bases, with 9 bases lying between them. Per the germline V gene, CDR1 is LNHNV and CDR2 is YYDKDF (reference sequence).

This clone was seen a single time. The chain recombines TRBV7-2 with TRBJ1-2; no reliable D call. This CDR3 spans 13 amino acids. The V gene lost 3 bases and the J gene lost 4 bases, with 9 bases spanning the gap. Germline V lookup: CDR1 SGHTA, CDR2 FQGNSA. The CDR3 bases are TGTGCCAGCAGCTTGCCGGGAACCTATGGCTACACCTTC. It translates to CASSLPGTYGYTF.